One and the same sample provided the 23 T cell receptor beta chains below, sequenced in a study of blood T cell repertoires in COVID-19. Libraries were prepared by immunoSEQ multiplex PCR; TCRdb keeps only in-frame clonotypes and omits some of them. The table lists roughly 350,000 clones, more than 75% of them singletons. The sequencing sample was made of peripheral blood. These receptors all stem from a woman aged 50 to 60 with active or convalescent COVID-19.

The sample holds one count of this clone. CDR3 nucleotide sequence: TGTGCCAGCAGCTTAGGCCCTAGCGGATCCTACGAGCAGTACTTC. Its translation: CASSLGPSGSYEQYF. The chain carries TRBV7-3 and TRBJ2-7, with TRBD2 matching over 7 bases. V was clipped by 2 bases and J by 1 base; unmatched bases: 5. This CDR3 spans 15 amino acids. Germline V gene sequence: CDR1 SGHTA, CDR2 FQGTGA.

The rearrangement uses TRBV6-5 and TRBJ1-5; D is perhaps TRBD1 (6 bases). V shed 4 bases and J shed 3 bases, with 10 bases lying between them. The CDR3 is made up of 14 amino acids. From germline, CDR1 is MNHEY and CDR2 SVGAGI. For the CDR3, the DNA is TGTGCCAGCAGTTTACTGGGGGCCAATCAGCCCCAGCATTTT. Its translation is CASSLLGANQPQHF.

Notes on this clone: The junction departs from germline at one end; a sequencing error may be responsible. This chain uses TRBV4-2 with TRBJ2-3; 11 bases map to TRBD2. CDR3 length equals 19 residues. Germline V gene lookup returns CDR1 LGHNA and CDR2 YNFKEQ. Here the CDR3 DNA reads TGTGCCAGCAGCCAAGGTGCCGGGACTAGCGGATCTAGCACAGATACGCAGTTTTTT. This gives the protein CASSQGAGTSGSSTDTQFF.

This chain joins TRBV28 and TRBJ1-2, with 8 bases aligning to TRBD1. This CDR3 is built from 16 residues. V lost 6 bases to trimming and J lost 4 bases; unmatched junction nucleotides: 13. In germline, CDR1 is MDHEN, CDR2 SYDVKM. This CDR3 is CASRYRSRGPGYGYTF. CDR3 DNA: TGTGCCAGCAGGTACCGAAGCAGGGGGCCAGGCTATGGCTACACCTTC.

The V call is TRBV18, the J call TRBJ2-2, with TRBD1 identical over 10 bases. The CDR3 consists of 18 residues. With V trimmed by 1 base and J by 0 bases, 5 bases remained unmatched. Per the germline V gene, CDR1 is KGHSH and CDR2 is LQKENI. The CDR3 loop is CASSPRTGGRTNTGELFF. CDR3 bases: TGTGCCAGCTCACCACGGACAGGGGGACGAACGAACACCGGGGAGCTGTTTTTT. The whole variable domain, filled in from reference TRBV18 and TRBJ2-2, reads NAGVMQNPRHLVRRRGQEARLRCSPMKGHSHVYWYRQLPEEGLKFMVYLQKENIIDESGMPKERFSAEFPKEGPSILRIQQVVRGDSAAYFCASSPRTGGRTNTGELFFGEGSRLTVL.

The CDR3 loop is CAWSSDRGNTIYF. The CDR3 DNA is TGTGCCTGGAGTTCGGACAGAGGAAACACCATATATTTT. The V and J genes are TRBV30 and TRBJ1-3, with D possibly matching TRBD1 (6 bases). The V end was cut by 2 bases, the J end by 4 bases, with 9 bases between. The germline CDR1 and CDR2 sequences are GTSNPN and SVGIG (reference sequence). The CDR3 runs 13 residues.

This clone was recorded once. The chain is built from TRBV7-2 and TRBJ1-5; the D gene is possibly TRBD1 (5 bases). This CDR3 is 13 amino acids long. V was cut by 1 base and J by 7 bases, with 8 bases left in between. The V gene's germline CDR1 is SGHTA and CDR2 FQGNSA. CDR3 sequence reads: CASSLEGVQPQHF. Here the CDR3 DNA reads TGTGCCAGCAGCTTAGAAGGGGTCCAGCCCCAGCATTTT.

This clone was seen a single time. The CDR3 nucleotides are TGTGCCAGCAGCTTAGTTGGGGCAGGGGGCTATCGCTTTGAAGCTTTCTTT. Amino acids: CASSLVGAGGYRFEAFF. The chain uses TRBV7-9 and TRBJ1-1, with 8 bases identical to TRBD1. Germline CDR1 reads SEHNR; CDR2 reads FQNEAQ (reference sequence). V lost 1 base, J lost 7 bases, and 14 bases stayed unmatched. The CDR3 contains 17 residues.

The genes are TRBV29-1 and TRBJ2-1, with 9 positions matching TRBD1. CDR3 length: 16 amino acids. V was clipped by 0 bases and J by 9 bases; unmatched bases: 12. Germline lookup yields CDR1 SQVTM and CDR2 ANQGSEA. As DNA, the CDR3 is TGCAGCGTTGAAGATTGGTTGACAGGGGGTGTTGGTGAGCAGTTCTTC. Residues: CSVEDWLTGGVGEQFF.

The chain employs TRBV11-2 and TRBJ2-5; TRBD2 aligns across 7 bases. Looked up from germline, CDR1 is SGHAT and CDR2 is FQNNGV. The CDR3 is 15 residues long. The junction had 9 bases not matched to a gene; V was cut back by 5 bases and J by 3 bases. CDR3 sequence: CASSPLSAGKETQYF. The DNA of the CDR3 is TGTGCCAGCAGCCCCCTTTCAGCGGGGAAAGAGACCCAGTACTTC.

The chain joins TRBV5-1 to TRBJ1-4; D not certain. The CDR3 sequence is 14 residues long. Trimming removed 2 bases at V and 0 bases at J, with 5 bases between. Germline loops: CDR1 SGHRS, CDR2 YFSETQ. CDR3 region: CASSLAPTNEKLFF. The CDR3 region has the DNA TGCGCCAGCAGCTTAGCTCCAACTAATGAAAAACTGTTTTTT.

The V call is TRBV30, the J call TRBJ1-2, with D tentatively TRBD1 (5 bases). CDR1 is GTSNPN and CDR2 is SVGIG in the germline V gene (reference sequence). V was clipped by 1 base and J by 2 bases, with 14 bases between them. CDR3 length: 15 residues. CDR3 amino acids: CAWSELMTANYGYTF. CDR3 nucleotides: TGTGCCTGGAGTGAGTTAATGACAGCAAACTATGGCTACACCTTC.

The gene calls are TRBV29-1 and TRBJ2-1; D perhaps matches TRBD1 (6 bases). The length of the CDR3 is 14 residues. Germline CDR1 and CDR2: SQVTM and ANQGSEA. The germline V and J ends were trimmed by 4 bases and 6 bases, with 16 bases remaining between them. CDR3 sequence reads: CSVGIVQGSNEQFF. DNA of the CDR3: TGCAGCGTTGGAATCGTGCAGGGGTCCAATGAGCAGTTCTTC.

The V call is TRBV3-1 (or the pseudogene TRBV3-2), the J call TRBJ2-7; TRBD1 matches at 9 bases. The V and J ends lost 4 bases and 4 bases, in that order; junction bases with no gene match: 5. Germline V CDR1 and CDR2: LGHDT, YNNKEL (reference sequence). The CDR3 spans 14 residues. CDR3 coding DNA: TGTGCCAGCAGCCCGGACAGGGGTATATACGAGCAGTACTTC. Protein: CASSPDRGIYEQYF.

The chain recombines TRBV18 with TRBJ1-5, with 10 bases fitting TRBD1. Germline V CDR1 and CDR2: KGHSH, LQKENI. With 2 bases clipped from V and 2 bases from J, the junction kept 9 bases outside the gene matches. This CDR3 comprises 18 residues. The CDR3: CASSPAPGQGRRNQPQHF. In nucleotides, the CDR3 is TGTGCCAGCTCACCAGCCCCGGGACAGGGGCGCCGCAATCAGCCCCAGCATTTT. Filled out from reference TRBV18 and TRBJ1-5, the complete variable domain reads NAGVMQNPRHLVRRRGQEARLRCSPMKGHSHVYWYRQLPEEGLKFMVYLQKENIIDESGMPKERFSAEFPKEGPSILRIQQVVRGDSAAYFCASSPAPGQGRRNQPQHFGDGTRLSIL.

Only one count was recorded for this clone. The J gene is TRBJ1-6, the V gene TRBV27; 7 positions match TRBD1. J gave up 9 bases and V 5 bases, and 7 bases lay outside the gene matches. The germline CDR1 and CDR2 sequences are MNHEY and SMNVEV (reference sequence). The CDR3 runs to 14 residues. The CDR3 coding sequence is TGTGCCAGCAGTCTGGACAGGAATGGTTCACCCCTCCACTTT. Protein product: CASSLDRNGSPLHF.

The chain combines TRBV27 with TRBJ1-3; 8 bases agree with TRBD1. J gave up 5 bases and V 8 bases, and 8 bases lay outside the gene matches. The length of the CDR3 is 14 residues. Germline lookup yields CDR1 MNHEY and CDR2 SMNVEV (reference sequence). CDR3 region: CASRSWTGRNTIYF. The DNA of the CDR3 is TGTGCCAGCCGAAGTTGGACAGGGAGAAACACCATATATTTT.

The chain is built from TRBV6-5 and TRBJ1-5; no reliable D call. The germline CDR1 and CDR2 sequences are MNHEY and SVGAGI. Trimming cost V 0 bases and J 3 bases, with 9 bases left between them. The CDR3 covers 15 residues. This chain's CDR3 is CASSYSPAANQPQHF. The CDR3 nucleotides read TGTGCCAGCAGTTACTCGCCGGCGGCCAATCAGCCCCAGCATTTT.

This sequence joins TRBV2 and TRBJ1-6; perhaps TRBD1 as D (6 bases). Trimming removed 3 bases at V and 6 bases at J, with 15 bases between. Per the germline V gene, CDR1 is SNHLY and CDR2 is FYNNEI. This CDR3 region has 16 residues. CDR3 DNA: TGTGCCAGCAGTGACACAGGGTCGGTCGTTAATTCACCCCTCCACTTT. This codes for CASSDTGSVVNSPLHF.

The chain carries TRBV5-1 and TRBJ2-5; 10 bases map to TRBD2. Germline V lookup: CDR1 SGHRS, CDR2 YFSETQ. The V and J ends lost 3 bases and 2 bases, in that order; junction bases with no gene match: 4. This CDR3 is 15 amino acids long. CDR3 residues: CASSSSGRGQETQYF. The CDR3, as DNA: TGCGCCAGCAGCTCTAGCGGGAGAGGGCAAGAGACCCAGTACTTC. Filled out from reference TRBV5-1 and TRBJ2-5, the complete variable domain reads KAGVTQTPRYLIKTRGQQVTLSCSPISGHRSVSWYQQTPGQGLQFLFEYFSETQRNKGNFPGRFSGRQFSNSRSEMNVSTLELGDSALYLCASSSSGRGQETQYFGPGTRLLVL.

The chain is built from TRBV6-5 and TRBJ1-5; 8 nucleotides align to TRBD1. Germline V gene lookup returns CDR1 MNHEY and CDR2 SVGAGI. The CDR3 has 15 amino acids. V dropped 6 bases and J dropped 3; count of bases not matched to a gene: 7. The chain's CDR3 is CASRRTGKDNQPQHF. DNA for the CDR3: TGTGCCAGCAGAAGGACAGGGAAGGACAATCAGCCCCAGCATTTT.

The gene calls are TRBV5-4 and TRBJ2-7; 9 bases fit TRBD1. CDR1 and CDR2 (germline): SGHNT, YYREEE (reference sequence). With 0 bases clipped from V and 3 bases from J, the junction kept 4 bases outside the gene matches. The CDR3 runs 15 residues. The CDR3 region is CASSLAGTGLYEQYF. The CDR3 DNA reads as TGTGCCAGCAGCTTGGCCGGGACAGGGCTCTACGAGCAGTACTTC.

The chain is built from TRBV4-2 and TRBJ2-7; 9 bases line up with TRBD1. This CDR3 is 14 amino acids long. V dropped 2 bases and J dropped 5; count of bases not matched to a gene: 4. Germline V gene sequence: CDR1 LGHNA, CDR2 YNFKEQ. The CDR3 region is CASSQTGGTDEQYF. The CDR3 nucleotides are TGTGCCAGCAGCCAAACAGGGGGCACAGACGAGCAGTACTTC.